The source of this T cell receptor (beta chain) is a study of human T cells and chemical hapten exposure. Authors' analysis steps: Ranging from roughly 20,000 to 690,600, TCR counts per sample had a median value of 95,638. Each CDR3 protein gets one entry after TCRdb re-called the RACE reads with MiXCR. The V and J calls were determined by TCRdb, not by the authors. The sample yields fewer than 85,000 distinct CDR3 sequences, 8.5% to 9.5% seen once. Described time point: healthy volunteer bleed at 6 weeks. Total RNA was extracted from unfractionated whole blood. Germline V gene data show CDR1 as DFQATT and CDR2 as SNEGSKA (reference sequence). The CDR3 extends over 12 amino acids. V gave up 5 bases and J gave up 4 bases; unmatched junction bases: 4. Ten or more counts support this clonotype.

The sequence came from a female donor in good health. Some clones in this sample may be carry-over from other donors' samples. Material: whole blood. The chain links TRBV20-1 to TRBJ2-5; 7 bases agree with TRBD1. CDR3 sequence: CSARQGLETQYF. The CDR3 coding sequence is TGCAGTGCTCGACAGGGTTTAGAGACCCAGTACTTC.